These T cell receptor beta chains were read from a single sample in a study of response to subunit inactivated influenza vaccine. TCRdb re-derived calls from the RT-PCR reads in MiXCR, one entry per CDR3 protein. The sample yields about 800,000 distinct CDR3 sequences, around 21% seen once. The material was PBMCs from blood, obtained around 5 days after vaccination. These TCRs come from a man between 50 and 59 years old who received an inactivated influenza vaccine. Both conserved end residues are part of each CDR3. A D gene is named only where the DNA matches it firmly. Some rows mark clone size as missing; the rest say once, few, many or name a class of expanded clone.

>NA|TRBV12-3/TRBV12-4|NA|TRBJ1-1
CASTLGGRVGEAFF
TGTGCCAGCACCCTTGGGGGGCGTGTGGGTGAAGCTTTCTTT
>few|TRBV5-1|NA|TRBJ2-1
CASSPYERTWQFF
TGCGCCAGCAGCCCTTACGAAAGGACTTGGCAGTTCTTC
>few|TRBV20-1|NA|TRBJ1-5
CSAKSPNQPQHF
TGCAGTGCAAAATCGCCAAATCAGCCCCAGCATTTT
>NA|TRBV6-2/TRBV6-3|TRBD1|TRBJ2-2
CASRGQGASTGELFF
TGTGCCAGCAGAGGACAGGGGGCAAGCACCGGGGAGCTGTTTTTT
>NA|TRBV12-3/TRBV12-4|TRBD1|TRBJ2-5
CASTPAGGWETQYF
TGTGCCAGCACTCCCGCAGGGGGTTGGGAGACCCAGTACTTC
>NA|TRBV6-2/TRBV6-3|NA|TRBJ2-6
CASTNSGANVLTF
TGTGCCAGCACCAACTCTGGGGCCAACGTCCTGACTTTC
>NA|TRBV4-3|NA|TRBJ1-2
CASSQELAGGYTF
TGCGCCAGCAGCCAAGAATTGGCTGGTGGCTACACCTTC
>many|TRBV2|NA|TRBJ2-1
CASSRNSYNEQFF
TGTGCCAGCTCGCGCAATTCCTACAATGAGCAGTTCTTC
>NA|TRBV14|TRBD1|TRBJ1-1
CASSHGTGVRTEAFF
TGTGCCAGCAGCCATGGGACAGGGGTTCGGACTGAAGCTTTCTTT
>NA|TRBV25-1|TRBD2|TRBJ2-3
CASSDLAGVGDTQYF
TGTGCCAGCAGTGACCTAGCGGGAGTTGGAGATACGCAGTATTTT
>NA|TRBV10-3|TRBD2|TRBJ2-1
CAISRRRGTSEYEQFF
TGTGCCATCAGCCGACGGAGGGGGACTAGCGAGTATGAGCAGTTCTTC
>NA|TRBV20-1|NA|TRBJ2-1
CSARDRLVGDNEQFF
TGCAGTGCTAGAGACAGACTCGTGGGGGACAATGAGCAGTTCTTC
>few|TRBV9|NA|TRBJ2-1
CASSPGDSGGYNEQFF
TGTGCCAGCAGCCCCGGGGACAGCGGAGGGTACAATGAGCAGTTCTTC
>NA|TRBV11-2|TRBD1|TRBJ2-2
CASSPRTGGGYANTGELFF
TGTGCCAGCAGCCCCCGGACAGGGGGCGGGTACGCGAACACCGGGGAGCTGTTTTTT
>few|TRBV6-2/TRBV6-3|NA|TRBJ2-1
CASRGRTYNEQFF
TGTGCCAGCAGAGGGCGAACCTACAATGAGCAGTTCTTC
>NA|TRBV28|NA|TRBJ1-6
CASSPGRRSSYNSPLHF
TGTGCCAGCAGCCCCGGACGGAGGAGCTCCTATAATTCACCCCTCCACTTT
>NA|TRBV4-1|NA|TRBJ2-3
CASSPTPARLALTDTQYF
TGCGCCAGCAGCCCGACTCCAGCCCGGCTAGCCCTCACAGATACGCAGTATTTT
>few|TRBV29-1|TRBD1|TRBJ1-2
CSVESGTGGYTF
TGCAGCGTTGAATCCGGGACAGGTGGCTACACCTTC
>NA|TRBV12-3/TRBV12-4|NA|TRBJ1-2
CASTGDSFYGYTF
TGTGCCAGCACCGGCGACTCTTTCTATGGCTACACCTTC
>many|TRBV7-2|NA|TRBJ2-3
CASSFMGLTDTQYF
TGTGCCAGCAGCTTTATGGGGTTAACAGATACGCAGTATTTT
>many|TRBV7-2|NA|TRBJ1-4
CASAPMATNEKLFF
TGTGCCAGCGCGCCCATGGCAACTAATGAAAAACTGTTTTTT
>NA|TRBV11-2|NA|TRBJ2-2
CASSFRVLTGELFF
TGTGCCAGCAGCTTTCGGGTCCTCACCGGGGAGCTGTTTTTT
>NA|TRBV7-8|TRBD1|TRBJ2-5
CASSSTGARETQYF
TGTGCCAGCAGCTCTACAGGGGCAAGGGAGACCCAGTACTTC
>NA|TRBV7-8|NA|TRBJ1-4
CASSPYWGTRNEKLFF
TGTGCCAGCAGCCCATATTGGGGCACGCGAAATGAAAAACTGTTTTTT
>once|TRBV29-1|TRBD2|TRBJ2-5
CSVPTSPRQETQYF
TGCAGCGTTCCGACTAGCCCCCGACAAGAGACCCAGTACTTC